Each of the 14 T cell receptor beta chains below was sequenced from the same sample in a study of response to subunit inactivated influenza vaccine (dated by TCRdb to the late 2010s). The library was obtained by RT-PCR. The run used an Illumina HiSeq 2500. The public reads were reanalyzed by TCRdb: fastp trimming at Q25, MiXCR alignment, in-frame beta chains only. Each entry merges the rows of one CDR3 protein and shows their most common DNA and genes. The sample has a few hundred thousand distinct CDR3 sequences on record, 14% of them singletons. The top ten hold 11% of the sample. The starting material was PBMCs from blood, obtained 11 to 12 days after vaccination. The source is a man aged 50-59 years who received an inactivated influenza vaccine. Donor details come from another sample of the same person, matched by shared clones.

This clonotype has only a few counts. J is TRBJ2-1 and V is TRBV5-1; 10 bases map to TRBD2. CDR3 length: 18 residues. The trim removed 4 bases at V and 0 bases at J, leaving 10 bases unmatched. Germline lookup yields CDR1 SGHRS and CDR2 YFSETQ. The CDR3 bases are TGCGCCAGCAGCAACAGCTATAGCGGGAGGCTCTCCTACAATGAGCAGTTCTTC. The encoded protein is CASSNSYSGRLSYNEQFF. The full variable domain, rest sourced from reference TRBV5-1 and TRBJ2-1, is KAGVTQTPRYLIKTRGQQVTLSCSPISGHRSVSWYQQTPGQGLQFLFEYFSETQRNKGNFPGRFSGRQFSNSRSEMNVSTLELGDSALYLCASSNSYSGRLSYNEQFFGPGTRLTVL.

This clonotype was picked up many times. The chain couples TRBV10-3 to TRBJ1-1, with D unresolved. Germline V gene sequence: CDR1 ENHRY, CDR2 SYGVKD. This CDR3 has 15 amino acids. Trimming removed 2 bases at V and 2 bases at J, with 12 bases between. The CDR3 DNA is TGTGCCATCAGTGAGGCAGTTTCAGGAAACACTGAAGCTTTCTTT. Encoded protein: CAISEAVSGNTEAFF.

This clonotype was found a few times. This chain's CDR3 is CASSLMRGAGEKLFF. CDR3 bases: TGTGCCAGCAGCTTAATGCGGGGCGCGGGTGAAAAACTGTTTTTT. V is TRBV11-2 and J is TRBJ1-4; possible D gene TRBD1, 5 bases. V lost 2 bases to trimming and J lost 7 bases, with 14 bases between them. Germline V lookup: CDR1 SGHAT, CDR2 FQNNGV. CDR3 size: 15 residues.

This sequence joins TRBV11-3 and TRBJ2-3, with 9 bases aligning to TRBD2. The CDR3 extends over 16 amino acids. V was pared by 5 bases and J by 1 base, with 7 bases of the junction left unmatched. Per the germline V gene, CDR1 is SGHNT and CDR2 is YENEEA. The DNA for the CDR3 is TGTGCCAGCAGCGAGGGGCTAGCGGGGCGCACAGATACGCAGTATTTT. Encoded protein: CASSEGLAGRTDTQYF.

This clonotype showed up just a few times. The chain couples TRBV6-5 to TRBJ2-2; possibly TRBD1 or TRBD2 for D (6 bases each). Germline CDR1 MNHEY, CDR2 SVGAGI. The CDR3 length is 16 residues. Trimming stripped 0 bases from V and 4 bases from J, with 12 bases between. CDR3 in amino acids: CASSYSGGVGTGELFF. The CDR3 bases are TGTGCCAGCAGTTACTCCGGGGGCGTTGGCACCGGGGAGCTGTTTTTT.

The J gene is TRBJ2-7, the V gene TRBV20-1; no clear D. Germline loops: CDR1 DFQATT, CDR2 SNEGSKA (reference sequence). Trimming shortened V by 1 base and J by 2 bases, and 12 bases separated the two germline ends. CDR3 length: 14 residues. The CDR3 nucleotides read TGCAGTGCTAGAGGGGCTGTCAGCACCTACGAGCAGTACTTC. This sequence encodes CSARGAVSTYEQYF.

The CDR3 nucleotides read TGCGCCAGCAGCTTGGTACAAAGAACGGATACGCAGTATTTT. Translated: CASSLVQRTDTQYF. The chain joins TRBV5-1 to TRBJ2-3; no clear D. With 0 bases removed from V and 6 bases from J, the gap between germline ends came to 11 bases. The CDR3 covers 14 residues. The germline V gene encodes CDR1 SGHRS and CDR2 YFSETQ.

This clonotype was detected a few times. The J gene is TRBJ2-3, the V gene TRBV20-1; D might be TRBD2 (5 bases). V lost 0 bases and J lost 5, with 12 bases in between. The germline gives CDR1 DFQATT, CDR2 SNEGSKA (reference sequence). This CDR3 comprises 14 residues. As DNA, the CDR3 is TGCAGTGCTAGAGATCCCCCGGCGGGAGATACGCAGTATTTT. Translating it yields CSARDPPAGDTQYF.

Only a few counts were recorded for this clonotype. The rearrangement uses TRBV28 and TRBJ1-1; tentatively, D is TRBD1 (6 bases). Germline assignment: CDR1 MDHEN and CDR2 SYDVKM. The CDR3 runs 15 residues. V lost 7 bases and J lost 4, with 19 bases in between. CDR3 in DNA: TGTGCCAGCAAGCGGACGGGGGGCGGCGGCACTGAAGCTTTCTTT. Translated, it gives CASKRTGGGGTEAFF.

This clonotype was seen many times. The chain combines TRBV4-2 with TRBJ2-7, with D unresolved. V was cut by 0 bases and J by 2 bases, with 5 bases left in between. Germline V lookup: CDR1 LGHNA, CDR2 YNFKEQ. The CDR3 length is 13 residues. CDR3 in amino acids: CASSQDVAYEQYF. The CDR3 nucleotides are TGTGCCAGCAGCCAAGACGTAGCCTACGAGCAGTACTTC.

V and J are TRBV7-2 and TRBJ1-1, with TRBD1 as a possible D gene (6 bases). From germline, CDR1 is SGHTA and CDR2 FQGNSA. Trimming took off 5 bases at V and 1 base at J, with 17 bases between the two ends. The CDR3 is 16 residues long. Here the CDR3 reads CASSPYVGGRNTEAFF. The CDR3 bases are TGTGCCAGCAGCCCGTACGTGGGGGGGCGGAACACTGAAGCTTTCTTT.

V gene TRBV6-5 combines with J gene TRBJ1-5; 7 bases agree with TRBD1. The CDR3 is 16 residues long. The germline gives CDR1 MNHEY, CDR2 SVGAGI. V was pared by 0 bases and J by 1 base, with 3 bases of the junction left unmatched. CDR3: CASSYSPDRSNQPQHF. DNA of the CDR3: TGTGCCAGCAGTTACTCCCCGGACAGGAGCAATCAGCCCCAGCATTTT.

This sequence joins TRBV15 and TRBJ2-7; the D gene is possibly TRBD1 (6 bases). This CDR3 is built from 14 residues. Germline V gives CDR1 LNHNV, CDR2 YYDKDF (reference sequence). V was trimmed by 5 bases and J by 7 bases, leaving 18 bases between them. CDR3 sequence reads: CATSLGGALGEQYF. The CDR3 bases are TGTGCCACCAGCCTAGGGGGTGCCCTAGGTGAGCAGTACTTC.

V usage is TRBV6-2 or TRBV6-3 and J usage is TRBJ2-7; 7 bases line up with TRBD1. The CDR3 runs 17 residues. Per the germline V gene, CDR1 is MNHEY and CDR2 is SVGEGT. V was clipped by 0 bases and J by 2 bases; unmatched bases: 10. This CDR3 reads CASSYSVGDSTTYEQYF. The CDR3, as DNA: TGTGCCAGCAGTTACTCGGTTGGGGACAGTACCACCTACGAGCAGTACTTC.